The rows below give T cell receptor beta chains drawn from one sample of a study of blood T cell repertoires in COVID-19. Only in-frame clones appear in the TCRdb table, and some are missing; sequencing was by immunoSEQ multiplex PCR. The profile shows about 300,000 clones, 70% to 90% of them singletons. Sequences were obtained from peripheral blood. Receptor source: a woman aged 25-40 years with COVID-19, enrolled during active disease. Both conserved end residues are part of each CDR3. The D gene is left open where the match is weak. Not every row has a clone size; where given, it reads once, few, many or a size class.

D: TRBD2; J: TRBJ2-3; V: TRBV10-2; length: 15; size: NA; CDR3: CASTERGGTVDTQYF; DNA: TGCGCCAGCACGGAGCGGGGGGGCACAGTAGATACGCAGTATTTT
D: TRBD1; J: TRBJ2-2; V: TRBV28; length: 16; size: NA; CDR3: CASSRGQGARTGELFF; DNA: TGTGCCAGCAGTAGGGGACAGGGGGCCCGCACCGGGGAGCTGTTTTTT
D: NA; J: TRBJ1-6; V: TRBV11-2; length: 16; size: NA; CDR3: CASSLGAVGHNSPLHF; DNA: TGTGCCAGCAGCTTAGGGGCAGTGGGGCACAATTCACCCCTCCACTTT
D: NA; J: TRBJ2-7; V: TRBV21-1; length: 15; size: NA; CDR3: CASSKGGTVISEQYF; DNA: TGTGCCAGCAGCAAAGGGGGGACAGTGATAAGCGAGCAGTACTTC
D: NA; J: TRBJ1-2; V: TRBV6-5; length: 14; size: NA; CDR3: CASSYSGTYYGYTF; DNA: TGTGCCAGCAGTTACTCCGGGACTTACTATGGCTACACCTTC
D: NA; J: TRBJ1-6; V: TRBV30; length: 15; size: NA; CDR3: CAWSVSPGYNSPLHF; DNA: TGTGCCTGGAGTGTATCCCCAGGATACAATTCACCCCTCCACTTT
D: TRBD1; J: TRBJ2-1; V: TRBV4-2; length: 12; size: NA; CDR3: CASSARQGEQFF; DNA: TGTGCCAGCAGCGCCCGACAGGGTGAGCAGTTCTTC
D: NA; J: TRBJ2-1; V: TRBV25-1; length: 15; size: NA; CDR3: CASSEWVTNYNEQFF; DNA: TGTGCCAGCAGTGAATGGGTGACTAACTACAATGAGCAGTTCTTC
D: NA; J: TRBJ2-3; V: TRBV4-1; length: 17; size: NA; CDR3: CASSRNPGGAGTDTQYF; DNA: TGCGCCAGCAGCCGCAACCCCGGTGGGGCAGGCACAGATACGCAGTATTTT
D: TRBD1; J: TRBJ1-1; V: TRBV5-4; length: 16; size: once; CDR3: CASSRPGQAMNTEAFF; DNA: TGTGCCAGCAGTAGACCGGGACAGGCAATGAACACTGAAGCTTTCTTT
D: NA; J: TRBJ2-4; V: TRBV19; length: 16; size: NA; CDR3: CASSAPGELAKNIQYF; DNA: TGTGCCAGTAGTGCCCCAGGGGAGCTAGCCAAAAACATTCAGTACTTC
D: NA; J: TRBJ1-2; V: TRBV29-1; length: 14; size: NA; CDR3: CSVEGGVSNYGYTF; DNA: TGCAGCGTTGAAGGGGGGGTTTCTAACTATGGCTACACCTTC
D: TRBD2; J: TRBJ2-1; V: TRBV11-3; length: 13; size: NA; CDR3: CASSSRTSSEQFF; DNA: TGTGCCAGCAGCTCCCGGACTAGCAGTGAGCAGTTCTTC
D: TRBD1; J: TRBJ1-2; V: TRBV19; length: 16; size: NA; CDR3: CASTRKAGGANYGYTF; DNA: TGTGCCAGCACCCGTAAGGCAGGGGGCGCGAACTATGGCTACACCTTC
D: NA; J: TRBJ1-4; V: TRBV5-1; length: 15; size: NA; CDR3: CASKPNQEGNEKLFF; DNA: TGCGCCAGCAAACCTAATCAGGAGGGGAATGAAAAACTGTTTTTT
D: TRBD1; J: TRBJ1-2; V: TRBV7-8; length: 14; size: NA; CDR3: CASSLMRQGERYTF; DNA: TGTGCCAGCAGCCTAATGCGACAGGGCGAGCGCTACACCTTC
D: NA; J: TRBJ1-2; V: TRBV2; length: 13; size: once; CDR3: CASREERNYGYTF; DNA: TGTGCCAGCAGGGAGGAACGTAACTATGGCTACACCTTC
D: NA; J: TRBJ2-5; V: TRBV2; length: 14; size: NA; CDR3: CASNRGGTEETQYF; DNA: TGTGCCAGCAATAGGGGGGGTACGGAAGAGACCCAGTACTTC
D: NA; J: TRBJ2-2; V: TRBV27; length: 14; size: NA; CDR3: CASSLPSGTGELFF; DNA: TGTGCCAGCAGTTTACCATCAGGGACCGGGGAGCTGTTTTTT
D: NA; J: TRBJ1-5; V: TRBV19; length: 16; size: NA; CDR3: CASSIDIGVGNQPQHF; DNA: TGTGCCAGTAGTATTGACATCGGTGTGGGTAATCAGCCCCAGCATTTT
D: TRBD2; J: TRBJ2-3; V: TRBV2; length: 14; size: once; CDR3: CASSPGGITDTQYF; DNA: TGTGCCAGCAGTCCCGGGGGGATAACAGATACGCAGTATTTT
D: NA; J: TRBJ2-1; V: TRBV25-1; length: 12; size: NA; CDR3: CASSRGWDEQFF; DNA: TGTGCCAGCAGTCGGGGGTGGGATGAGCAGTTCTTC
D: NA; J: TRBJ2-7; V: TRBV7-8; length: 16; size: NA; CDR3: CASSLAGGHRSGEQYF; DNA: TGTGCCAGCAGCTTAGCGGGGGGGCACCGATCGGGCGAGCAGTACTTC
D: NA; J: TRBJ1-1; V: TRBV7-2; length: 13; size: NA; CDR3: CASSFERNTEAFF; DNA: TGTGCCAGCAGCTTCGAGCGGAACACTGAAGCTTTCTTT
D: NA; J: TRBJ1-4; V: TRBV11-2; length: 15; size: NA; CDR3: CASSQGQGLSEKLFF; DNA: TGTGCCAGCAGCCAGGGGCAGGGATTGTCTGAAAAACTGTTTTTT
D: TRBD1; J: TRBJ1-5; V: TRBV5-1; length: 14; size: NA; CDR3: CASSSGQAGQPQHF; DNA: TGCGCCAGCAGCTCCGGACAGGCTGGACAGCCCCAGCATTTT
D: NA; J: TRBJ2-2; V: TRBV5-1; length: 14; size: once; CDR3: CASSPRQNTGELFF; DNA: TGCGCCAGCAGCCCCCGACAGAACACCGGGGAGCTGTTTTTT
D: NA; J: TRBJ2-5; V: TRBV6-1; length: 16; size: few; CDR3: CASSEYGMGGKETQYF; DNA: TGTGCCAGCAGTGAATATGGGATGGGCGGGAAAGAGACCCAGTACTTC
D: TRBD2; J: TRBJ2-3; V: TRBV6-5; length: 15; size: NA; CDR3: CASSRGLAETDTQYF; DNA: TGTGCCAGCAGTAGGGGACTAGCGGAGACAGATACGCAGTATTTT
D: NA; J: TRBJ2-1; V: TRBV5-6; length: 15; size: few; CDR3: CASSLGQNRINEQFF; DNA: TGTGCCAGCAGCTTGGGTCAGAACCGTATAAATGAGCAGTTCTTC
D: TRBD1; J: TRBJ1-3; V: TRBV15; length: 17; size: NA; CDR3: CATSSRIRTGSGNTIYF; DNA: TGTGCCACCAGCAGTCGAATCCGGACAGGGTCTGGAAACACCATATATTTT
D: TRBD1; J: TRBJ2-1; V: TRBV4-2; length: 15; size: NA; CDR3: CASSQDFGTVNEQFF; DNA: TGTGCCAGCAGCCAAGATTTTGGGACAGTCAATGAGCAGTTCTTC
D: NA; J: TRBJ1-1; V: TRBV2; length: 11; size: NA; CDR3: CASRGNTEAFF; DNA: TGTGCCAGCCGGGGGAACACTGAAGCTTTCTTT
D: NA; J: TRBJ1-2; V: TRBV30; length: 14; size: NA; CDR3: CAWSRRTAGGGYTF; DNA: TGTGCCTGGAGCCGCCGGACGGCGGGAGGTGGCTACACCTTC
D: NA; J: TRBJ1-1; V: TRBV27; length: 16; size: NA; CDR3: CASSHLMTELNTEAFF; DNA: TGTGCCAGCAGCCACTTAATGACAGAGTTGAACACTGAAGCTTTCTTT
D: NA; J: TRBJ2-7; V: TRBV5-4; length: 14; size: once; CDR3: CASSPGLTQEEQYF; DNA: TGTGCCAGCAGCCCGGGACTCACTCAGGAGGAGCAGTACTTC
D: NA; J: TRBJ1-3; V: TRBV6-5; length: 13; size: NA; CDR3: CASSPGTGNTIYF; DNA: TGTGCCAGCAGTCCCGGGACAGGAAACACCATATATTTT
D: TRBD1; J: TRBJ1-1; V: TRBV7-2; length: 14; size: NA; CDR3: CASSSLTTGTEAFF; DNA: TGTGCCAGCAGCTCCCTTACGACAGGGACTGAAGCTTTCTTT
D: TRBD1; J: TRBJ1-5; V: TRBV10-2; length: 18; size: NA; CDR3: CASSDPSGTGDSNQPQHF; DNA: TGCGCCAGCAGTGACCCCTCCGGGACAGGAGACAGCAATCAGCCCCAGCATTTT
D: NA; J: TRBJ1-1; V: TRBV5-1; length: 17; size: NA; CDR3: CASSLLGVRGLNTEAFF; DNA: TGCGCCAGCAGCTTGTTGGGGGTTAGGGGGTTGAACACTGAAGCTTTCTTT
D: TRBD1; J: TRBJ1-2; V: TRBV30; length: 13; size: NA; CDR3: CAWGRQGDYGYTF; DNA: TGTGCCTGGGGGAGGCAGGGGGACTATGGCTACACCTTC
D: NA; J: TRBJ2-5; V: TRBV5-3; length: 18; size: NA; CDR3: CARSGTYGQEGARETQYF; DNA: TGTGCCAGAAGCGGGACCTATGGACAGGAGGGGGCCCGCGAGACCCAGTACTTC
D: NA; J: TRBJ2-1; V: TRBV12-3/TRBV12-4; length: 11; size: NA; CDR3: CASSNGGEQFF; DNA: TGTGCCAGCAGTAACGGGGGTGAGCAGTTCTTC
D: TRBD1; J: TRBJ2-3; V: TRBV6-2/TRBV6-3; length: 17; size: NA; CDR3: CASSYRRGDRVTDTQYF; DNA: TGTGCCAGCAGTTACCGACGGGGGGACAGGGTAACAGATACGCAGTATTTT
D: NA; J: TRBJ1-1; V: TRBV5-4; length: 11; size: NA; CDR3: CASSRSSEAFF; DNA: TGTGCCAGCAGCCGGAGTTCTGAAGCTTTCTTT
D: NA; J: TRBJ1-3; V: TRBV9; length: 16; size: few; CDR3: CASSVDVRDSGNTIYF; DNA: TGTGCCAGCAGCGTAGATGTGAGGGACTCTGGAAACACCATATATTTT
D: TRBD1; J: TRBJ1-2; V: TRBV27; length: 14; size: NA; CDR3: CASSALQGAQGYTF; DNA: TGTGCCAGCAGTGCCCTACAGGGGGCGCAGGGCTACACCTTC
D: NA; J: TRBJ2-7; V: TRBV30; length: 10; size: NA; CDR3: CAWGTYEQYF; DNA: TGTGCCTGGGGTACCTACGAGCAGTACTTC
D: NA; J: TRBJ1-6; V: TRBV13; length: 11; size: NA; CDR3: CASSSNSPLHF; DNA: TGTGCCAGCAGCTCGAATTCACCCCTCCACTTT
D: TRBD1; J: TRBJ2-2; V: TRBV5-4; length: 14; size: NA; CDR3: CASSGTARDGELFF; DNA: TGTGCCAGCAGTGGGACAGCGCGAGACGGGGAGCTGTTTTTT
D: NA; J: TRBJ1-5; V: TRBV11-3; length: 14; size: NA; CDR3: CASSHLGVNQPQHF; DNA: TGTGCCAGCAGCCACCTCGGAGTCAATCAGCCCCAGCATTTT
D: TRBD1; J: TRBJ1-1; V: TRBV2; length: 12; size: few; CDR3: CASSRDRTEAFF; DNA: TGTGCCAGCAGCCGGGACAGAACTGAAGCTTTCTTT
D: NA; J: TRBJ1-4; V: TRBV7-9; length: 12; size: NA; CDR3: CASSYYNEKLFF; DNA: TGTGCCAGCAGCTACTATAATGAAAAACTGTTTTTT
D: NA; J: TRBJ1-1; V: TRBV6-5; length: 13; size: NA; CDR3: CASSYSHKTEAFF; DNA: TGTGCCAGCAGTTACTCACACAAGACTGAAGCTTTCTTT
D: TRBD1; J: TRBJ2-3; V: TRBV7-8; length: 15; size: NA; CDR3: CASSVRGRDTDTQYF; DNA: TGTGCCAGCAGCGTCAGGGGGCGAGACACAGATACGCAGTATTTT
D: TRBD2; J: TRBJ2-5; V: TRBV11-2; length: 15; size: NA; CDR3: CASSLSGGALETQYF; DNA: TGTGCCAGCAGCCTTAGCGGGGGGGCTTTAGAGACCCAGTACTTC
D: TRBD1; J: TRBJ1-2; V: TRBV7-9; length: 13; size: NA; CDR3: CASSFLDRDGYTF; DNA: TGTGCCAGCAGCTTCCTCGACAGGGATGGCTACACCTTC
D: NA; J: TRBJ1-5; V: TRBV6-5; length: 13; size: NA; CDR3: CASSYGGGPPQHF; DNA: TGTGCCAGCAGTTACGGGGGGGGTCCGCCCCAGCATTTT
D: TRBD2; J: TRBJ2-5; V: TRBV13; length: 14; size: NA; CDR3: CASSPRGGWETQYF; DNA: TGTGCCAGCAGCCCCCGGGGGGGCTGGGAGACCCAGTACTTC
D: NA; J: TRBJ2-5; V: TRBV29-1; length: 9; size: few; CDR3: CSPSETQYF; DNA: TGCAGCCCGTCTGAGACCCAGTACTTC